This is a list of T cell receptor beta chains from one sample in a study of T cells in Graves' hyperthyroidism and ophthalmopathy. Each CDR3 protein gets one entry after TCRdb re-called the multiplex PCR reads with MiXCR. The data contain some 490,000 distinct CDR3 sequences, about 15% of them singletons. Sample: blood. The receptors stem from a woman younger than 45 with Graves' ophthalmopathy. The CDR3 runs from the conserved cysteine through the conserved F or W. Each record gives: V gene, J gene, clone size, D gene, CDR3 DNA, CDR3 protein. The D gene is left open where the match is weak. The size entry is marked missing in some rows and otherwise reads once, few, many or a size class.

v_call: TRBV28; j_call: TRBJ1-4; clone_size: few; d_call: NA; cdr3_nt: TGTGCCAGCAGTTTGGATAAGAAACTGTTTTTT; cdr3_aa: CASSLDKKLFF
v_call: TRBV7-2; j_call: TRBJ2-1; clone_size: NA; d_call: NA; cdr3_nt: TGTGCCAGCAGCAGGGGGGTTGGCTCCAATGAGCAGTTCTTC; cdr3_aa: CASSRGVGSNEQFF
v_call: TRBV2; j_call: TRBJ2-5; clone_size: many; d_call: NA; cdr3_nt: TGTGCCAGCATCACCGGGAGAGGGGGAGAGACCCAGTACTTC; cdr3_aa: CASITGRGGETQYF
v_call: TRBV6-5; j_call: TRBJ1-5; clone_size: few; d_call: NA; cdr3_nt: TGTGCCAGCAGTTCACACGGCAGTCAGCCCCAGCATTTT; cdr3_aa: CASSSHGSQPQHF
v_call: TRBV11-2; j_call: TRBJ2-1; clone_size: many; d_call: TRBD2; cdr3_nt: TGTGCCAGCAGGAAGGGACTAGACAACTACAATGAGCAGTTCTTC; cdr3_aa: CASRKGLDNYNEQFF
v_call: TRBV11-3; j_call: TRBJ2-5; clone_size: NA; d_call: TRBD2; cdr3_nt: TGTGCCAGCAGCCTCGGGAGGGGTAGTGAGACCCAGTACTTC; cdr3_aa: CASSLGRGSETQYF
v_call: TRBV24-1; j_call: TRBJ2-4; clone_size: few; d_call: NA; cdr3_nt: TGTGCCACCAGTGAAAGGAGGTCGAAAAACATTCAGTACTTC; cdr3_aa: CATSERRSKNIQYF
v_call: TRBV5-8; j_call: TRBJ2-7; clone_size: NA; d_call: NA; cdr3_nt: TGTGCCAGCAGCTTGTTTGGGGGGCCCTACGAGCAGTACTTC; cdr3_aa: CASSLFGGPYEQYF
v_call: TRBV7-2; j_call: TRBJ2-2; clone_size: many; d_call: NA; cdr3_nt: TGTGCCAGCAGATTATCTGGGACCACCAACACCGGGGAGCTGTTTTTT; cdr3_aa: CASRLSGTTNTGELFF
v_call: TRBV6-1; j_call: TRBJ2-3; clone_size: NA; d_call: TRBD1; cdr3_nt: TGTGCCACGCTACAGGGGGCGGTCACAGATACGCAGTATTTT; cdr3_aa: CATLQGAVTDTQYF
v_call: TRBV7-9; j_call: TRBJ1-1; clone_size: NA; d_call: NA; cdr3_nt: TGTGCCAGCAGCTTATCGAGGCTACAGGGTTTTTCAGCCAAGAACACTGAAGCTTTCTTT; cdr3_aa: CASSLSRLQGFSAKNTEAFF
v_call: TRBV20-1; j_call: TRBJ1-5; clone_size: NA; d_call: NA; cdr3_nt: TGCAGTGCTAGAGGATTCAATCAGCCCCAGCATTTT; cdr3_aa: CSARGFNQPQHF
v_call: TRBV4-1; j_call: TRBJ2-5; clone_size: few; d_call: NA; cdr3_nt: TGCGCCAGCAGTCCCGAGGATTTAGAGGAGACCCAGTACTTC; cdr3_aa: CASSPEDLEETQYF
v_call: TRBV5-1; j_call: TRBJ2-1; clone_size: many; d_call: NA; cdr3_nt: TGCGCCAGCAGCTTGCTAGCGTCGGACAATGAGCAGTTCTTC; cdr3_aa: CASSLLASDNEQFF
v_call: TRBV19; j_call: TRBJ2-1; clone_size: NA; d_call: TRBD1; cdr3_nt: TGTGCCAGTAGTATTGCAGGGACAGGGGTACACAATGAGCAGTTCTTC; cdr3_aa: CASSIAGTGVHNEQFF
v_call: TRBV5-4; j_call: TRBJ2-3; clone_size: NA; d_call: TRBD2; cdr3_nt: TGTGCCAGCAGACCAACTAGCGGGGGGGGCACAGATACGCAGTATTTT; cdr3_aa: CASRPTSGGGTDTQYF
v_call: TRBV6-5; j_call: TRBJ1-2; clone_size: many; d_call: NA; cdr3_nt: TGTGCCAGCAGTTACCCCACGGCAGGGATCTATGGCTACACCTTC; cdr3_aa: CASSYPTAGIYGYTF
v_call: TRBV12-3/TRBV12-4; j_call: TRBJ2-7; clone_size: NA; d_call: TRBD1; cdr3_nt: TGTGCCAGCAGTTTCGGACAGGGGTGGGACTACGAGCAGTACTTC; cdr3_aa: CASSFGQGWDYEQYF
v_call: TRBV7-2; j_call: TRBJ1-2; clone_size: many; d_call: NA; cdr3_nt: TGTGCCAGCAGTTCCAAACTCTATGGCTACACCTTC; cdr3_aa: CASSSKLYGYTF
v_call: TRBV20-1; j_call: TRBJ1-1; clone_size: few; d_call: TRBD1; cdr3_nt: TGCAGTGCCCCTCAGGGGGGCTACACTGAAGCTTTCTTT; cdr3_aa: CSAPQGGYTEAFF
v_call: TRBV6-6; j_call: TRBJ2-3; clone_size: NA; d_call: NA; cdr3_nt: TGTGCCAGCAGTTACTCGAGTTTTAGTGATACGCAGTATTTT; cdr3_aa: CASSYSSFSDTQYF
v_call: TRBV28; j_call: TRBJ1-3; clone_size: few; d_call: NA; cdr3_nt: TGTGCCAGCAGTTACGGGGTTCGAGGAAACACCATATATTTT; cdr3_aa: CASSYGVRGNTIYF
v_call: TRBV6-2/TRBV6-3; j_call: TRBJ2-2; clone_size: few; d_call: NA; cdr3_nt: TGTGCCAGCAGTTATCGTGGCAGGACTCCTACCGGGGAGCTGTTTTTT; cdr3_aa: CASSYRGRTPTGELFF
v_call: TRBV4-3; j_call: TRBJ1-2; clone_size: few; d_call: NA; cdr3_nt: TGCGCCAGCAGCCCCACCGGGACGACGGCCCTTGGCTACACCTTC; cdr3_aa: CASSPTGTTALGYTF
v_call: TRBV20-1; j_call: TRBJ2-1; clone_size: NA; d_call: NA; cdr3_nt: TGCAGTGCTAGCCCGAGGGGTAGGACTTCTATCAGGCAGTTCTTC; cdr3_aa: CSASPRGRTSIRQFF
v_call: TRBV4-3; j_call: TRBJ1-2; clone_size: NA; d_call: NA; cdr3_nt: TGCGCCAGCAGCCAAGGCGGCAGAAACTTCTATGGCTACACCTTC; cdr3_aa: CASSQGGRNFYGYTF
v_call: TRBV14; j_call: TRBJ2-7; clone_size: few; d_call: TRBD2; cdr3_nt: TGTGCCAGCAGCTGGGGACTAGCGGGAGCAGAGGAGCAGTACTTC; cdr3_aa: CASSWGLAGAEEQYF
v_call: TRBV6-1; j_call: TRBJ2-2; clone_size: NA; d_call: TRBD2; cdr3_nt: TGTGCCAGCAGTCCTCGGCGGACTAGCGGGAACACCGGGGAGCTGTTTTTT; cdr3_aa: CASSPRRTSGNTGELFF
v_call: TRBV4-1; j_call: TRBJ1-3; clone_size: few; d_call: TRBD1; cdr3_nt: TGCGCCAGCAGCCAACAATTGACAAGATCAGGGGGCTCGGGAAACACCATATATTTT; cdr3_aa: CASSQQLTRSGGSGNTIYF
v_call: TRBV28; j_call: TRBJ1-2; clone_size: many; d_call: TRBD1; cdr3_nt: TGTGCCAGCAGTTTGGGACAGGGGGTTATATCGTCGGGTGGCTACACCTTC; cdr3_aa: CASSLGQGVISSGGYTF
v_call: TRBV20-1; j_call: TRBJ2-2; clone_size: NA; d_call: NA; cdr3_nt: TGCAGTGCTACGGGGGACAACCCGAACACCGGGGAGCTGTTTTTT; cdr3_aa: CSATGDNPNTGELFF
v_call: TRBV7-9; j_call: TRBJ2-5; clone_size: few; d_call: TRBD2; cdr3_nt: TGTGCCAGCACCGGGGGACTATCCCCTGAGACCCAGTACTTC; cdr3_aa: CASTGGLSPETQYF
v_call: TRBV6-1; j_call: TRBJ1-4; clone_size: NA; d_call: NA; cdr3_nt: TGTGCCAGCAGGCCGGTGGGGGTAAAATTTTGGAATGAAAAACTGTTTTTT; cdr3_aa: CASRPVGVKFWNEKLFF
v_call: TRBV29-1; j_call: TRBJ2-5; clone_size: many; d_call: NA; cdr3_nt: TGCAGCGTTGCGATCGGGCGGTCAGGGGAGACCCAGTACTTC; cdr3_aa: CSVAIGRSGETQYF
v_call: TRBV7-8; j_call: TRBJ2-4; clone_size: NA; d_call: NA; cdr3_nt: TGTGCCAGCAGCTTCCGGGAGCTAGCCAAAAACATTCAGTACTTC; cdr3_aa: CASSFRELAKNIQYF
v_call: TRBV6-2/TRBV6-3; j_call: TRBJ2-1; clone_size: few; d_call: NA; cdr3_nt: TGTGCCAGCAGTTACAGGGGGATAGACAATGAGCAGTTCTTC; cdr3_aa: CASSYRGIDNEQFF
v_call: TRBV28; j_call: TRBJ2-5; clone_size: many; d_call: TRBD2; cdr3_nt: TGTGCCAGCAGTTCAGCGGGAGGGCCGGAGACCCAGTACTTC; cdr3_aa: CASSSAGGPETQYF
v_call: TRBV30; j_call: TRBJ1-2; clone_size: many; d_call: NA; cdr3_nt: TGTGCCTGGAGTGTAGATATCCGGGGCTACACCTTC; cdr3_aa: CAWSVDIRGYTF
v_call: TRBV6-2/TRBV6-3; j_call: TRBJ1-1; clone_size: many; d_call: NA; cdr3_nt: TGTGCCAGCAGTTACTCGGGGGTTACCAACACTGAAGCTTTCTTT; cdr3_aa: CASSYSGVTNTEAFF
v_call: TRBV29-1; j_call: TRBJ2-5; clone_size: many; d_call: NA; cdr3_nt: TGCAGCGTTGGGGGCAGGGGAGAGACCCAGTACTTC; cdr3_aa: CSVGGRGETQYF
v_call: TRBV28; j_call: TRBJ2-5; clone_size: few; d_call: TRBD2; cdr3_nt: TGTGCCAGCAGTTGGGGCGGGGGGCGTCGAGAGACCCAGTACTTC; cdr3_aa: CASSWGGGRRETQYF
v_call: TRBV7-8; j_call: TRBJ2-5; clone_size: NA; d_call: NA; cdr3_nt: TGTGCCAGCAGCCAAGGATCTAGTAGAACAAGAGAGACCCAGTACTTC; cdr3_aa: CASSQGSSRTRETQYF
v_call: TRBV20-1; j_call: TRBJ2-1; clone_size: many; d_call: NA; cdr3_nt: TGCAGTGCCACGGACAACAATGAGCAGTTCTTC; cdr3_aa: CSATDNNEQFF
v_call: TRBV7-2; j_call: TRBJ2-1; clone_size: few; d_call: NA; cdr3_nt: TGTGCCAGCAGCTTAGGTATCCGTAGCTATGAGCAGTTCTTC; cdr3_aa: CASSLGIRSYEQFF
v_call: TRBV3-1; j_call: TRBJ2-1; clone_size: few; d_call: NA; cdr3_nt: TGTGCCACCGGGGGCGCGGGCAATGAGCAGTTCTTC; cdr3_aa: CATGGAGNEQFF
v_call: TRBV12-3/TRBV12-4; j_call: TRBJ2-6; clone_size: NA; d_call: NA; cdr3_nt: TGTGCCAGCAGTTCTCCAGGGGCTGGGGCCAACGTCCTGACTTTC; cdr3_aa: CASSSPGAGANVLTF
v_call: TRBV7-9; j_call: TRBJ2-7; clone_size: few; d_call: NA; cdr3_nt: TGTGCCAGCAGCTTCGACAGAGACTACGAGCAGTACTTC; cdr3_aa: CASSFDRDYEQYF
v_call: TRBV27; j_call: TRBJ1-2; clone_size: many; d_call: NA; cdr3_nt: TGTGCCAGCAGTGTGGGCAGCTCGGACGGCTACACCTTC; cdr3_aa: CASSVGSSDGYTF
v_call: TRBV5-5; j_call: TRBJ2-1; clone_size: many; d_call: TRBD1; cdr3_nt: TGTGCCAGCAGCAAGCTACACCGGGACAGGGTGTTGTACAATGAGCAGTTCTTC; cdr3_aa: CASSKLHRDRVLYNEQFF
v_call: TRBV29-1; j_call: TRBJ1-1; clone_size: many; d_call: NA; cdr3_nt: TGCAGCGTTGCCGACAGGAACACTGAAGCTTTCTTT; cdr3_aa: CSVADRNTEAFF
v_call: TRBV20-1; j_call: TRBJ2-1; clone_size: many; d_call: TRBD1; cdr3_nt: TGCAGTGCGTTTCGACAGGGTGGGAGCAATGAGCAGTTCTTC; cdr3_aa: CSAFRQGGSNEQFF
v_call: TRBV7-8; j_call: TRBJ2-2; clone_size: NA; d_call: NA; cdr3_nt: TGTGCCAGCAGCTCCTATCGGGTAGTGGGGGTCGGCACCGGGGAGCTGTTTTTT; cdr3_aa: CASSSYRVVGVGTGELFF
v_call: TRBV6-2/TRBV6-3; j_call: TRBJ1-2; clone_size: many; d_call: TRBD1; cdr3_nt: TGTGCCAGCAGCGGACAGGGCACGCGGTATGGCTACACCTTC; cdr3_aa: CASSGQGTRYGYTF
v_call: TRBV4-3; j_call: TRBJ1-1; clone_size: many; d_call: NA; cdr3_nt: TGCGCCAGCAGCCCTGTACACAACACTGAAGCTTTCTTT; cdr3_aa: CASSPVHNTEAFF
v_call: TRBV28; j_call: TRBJ2-7; clone_size: many; d_call: NA; cdr3_nt: TGTGCCAGCAGTTTTCTTCAGGGGTCCCACGAGCAGTACTTC; cdr3_aa: CASSFLQGSHEQYF